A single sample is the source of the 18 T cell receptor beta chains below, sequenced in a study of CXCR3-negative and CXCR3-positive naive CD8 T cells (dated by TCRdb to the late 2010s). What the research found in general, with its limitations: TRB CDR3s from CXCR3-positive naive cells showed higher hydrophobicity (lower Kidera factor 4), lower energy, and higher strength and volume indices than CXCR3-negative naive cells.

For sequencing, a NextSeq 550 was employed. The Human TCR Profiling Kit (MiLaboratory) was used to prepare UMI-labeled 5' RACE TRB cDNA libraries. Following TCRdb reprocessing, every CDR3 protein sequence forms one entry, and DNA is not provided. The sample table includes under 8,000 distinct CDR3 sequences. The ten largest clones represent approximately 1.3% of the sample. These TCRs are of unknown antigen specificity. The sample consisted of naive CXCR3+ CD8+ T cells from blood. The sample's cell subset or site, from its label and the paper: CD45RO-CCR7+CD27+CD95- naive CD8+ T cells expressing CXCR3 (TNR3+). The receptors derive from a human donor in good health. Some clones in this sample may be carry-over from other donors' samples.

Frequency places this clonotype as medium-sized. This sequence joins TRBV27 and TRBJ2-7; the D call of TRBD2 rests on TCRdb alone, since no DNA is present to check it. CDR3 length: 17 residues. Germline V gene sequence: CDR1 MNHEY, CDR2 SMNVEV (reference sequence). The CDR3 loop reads CASRFGHAAGRPYEQYF.

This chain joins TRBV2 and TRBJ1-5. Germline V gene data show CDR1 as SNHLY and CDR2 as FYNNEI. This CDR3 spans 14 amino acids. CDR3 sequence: CASSPLGSNQPQHF.

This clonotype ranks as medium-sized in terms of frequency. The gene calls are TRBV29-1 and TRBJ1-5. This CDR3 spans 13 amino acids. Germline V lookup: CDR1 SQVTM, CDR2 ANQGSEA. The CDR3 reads CSVEDGSNQPQHF. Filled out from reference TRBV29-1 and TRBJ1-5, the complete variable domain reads SAVISQKPSRDICQRGTSLTIQCQVDSQVTMMFWYRQQPGQSLTLIATANQGSEATYESGFVIDKFPISRPNLTFSTLTVSNMSPEDSSIYLCSVEDGSNQPQHFGDGTRLSIL.

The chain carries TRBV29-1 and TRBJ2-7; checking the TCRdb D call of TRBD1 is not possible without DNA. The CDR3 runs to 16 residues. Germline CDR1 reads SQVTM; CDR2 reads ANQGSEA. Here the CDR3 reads CSVEDQGTGEFYEQYF.

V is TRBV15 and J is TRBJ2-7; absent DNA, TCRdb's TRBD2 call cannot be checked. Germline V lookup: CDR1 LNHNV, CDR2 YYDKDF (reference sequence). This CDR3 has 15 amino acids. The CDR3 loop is CATSTRTSGSDEQYF.

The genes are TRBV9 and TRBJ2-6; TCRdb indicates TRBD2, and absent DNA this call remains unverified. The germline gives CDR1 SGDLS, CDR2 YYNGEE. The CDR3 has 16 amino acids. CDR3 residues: CASSVGTAFRANVLTF.

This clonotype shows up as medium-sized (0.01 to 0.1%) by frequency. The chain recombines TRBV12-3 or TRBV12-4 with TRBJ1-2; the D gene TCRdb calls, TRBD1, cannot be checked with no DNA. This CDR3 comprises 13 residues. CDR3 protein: CASSITGASGYTF.

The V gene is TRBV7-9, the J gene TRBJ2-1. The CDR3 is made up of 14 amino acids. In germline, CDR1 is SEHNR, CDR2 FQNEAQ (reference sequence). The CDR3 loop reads CASSEGRISNEQFF.

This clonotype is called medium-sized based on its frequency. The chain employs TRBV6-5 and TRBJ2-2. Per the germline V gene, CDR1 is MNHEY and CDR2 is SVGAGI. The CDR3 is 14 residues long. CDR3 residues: CASSYSGPAGELFF.

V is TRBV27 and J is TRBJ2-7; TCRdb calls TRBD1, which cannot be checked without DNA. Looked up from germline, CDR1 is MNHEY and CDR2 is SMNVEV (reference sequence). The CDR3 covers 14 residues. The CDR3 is CASSLEGQRYEQYF.

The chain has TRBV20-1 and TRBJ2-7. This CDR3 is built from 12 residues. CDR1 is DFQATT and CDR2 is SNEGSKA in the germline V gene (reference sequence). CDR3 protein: CRATEGDYEQYF.

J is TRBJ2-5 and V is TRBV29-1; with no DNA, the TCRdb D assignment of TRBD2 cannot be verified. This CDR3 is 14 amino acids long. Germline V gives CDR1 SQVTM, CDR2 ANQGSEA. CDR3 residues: CSVELAGLQETQYF.

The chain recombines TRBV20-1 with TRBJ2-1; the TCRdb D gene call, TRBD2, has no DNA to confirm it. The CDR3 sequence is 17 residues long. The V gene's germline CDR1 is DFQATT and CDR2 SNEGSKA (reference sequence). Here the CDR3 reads CSARDPPKPQGWSEQFF.

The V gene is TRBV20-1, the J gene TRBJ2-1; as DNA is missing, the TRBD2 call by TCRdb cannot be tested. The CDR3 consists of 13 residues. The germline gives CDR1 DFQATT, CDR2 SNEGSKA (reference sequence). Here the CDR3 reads CSAGSGVNNEQFF.

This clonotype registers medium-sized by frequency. CDR3 sequence: CASYDGLGYEQYF. The chain combines TRBV5-5 with TRBJ2-7; TCRdb's assignment of TRBD2 cannot be checked, as there is no DNA. In germline, CDR1 is SGHKS, CDR2 YYEKEE (reference sequence). This CDR3 is 13 amino acids long.

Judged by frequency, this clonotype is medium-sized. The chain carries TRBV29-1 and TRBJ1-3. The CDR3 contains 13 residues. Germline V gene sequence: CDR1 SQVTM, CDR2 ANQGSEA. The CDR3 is CSVDRKAGNTIYF.

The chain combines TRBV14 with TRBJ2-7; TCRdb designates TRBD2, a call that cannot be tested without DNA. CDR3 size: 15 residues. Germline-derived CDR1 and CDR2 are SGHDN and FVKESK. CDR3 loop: CASSQAMGPADEQYF.

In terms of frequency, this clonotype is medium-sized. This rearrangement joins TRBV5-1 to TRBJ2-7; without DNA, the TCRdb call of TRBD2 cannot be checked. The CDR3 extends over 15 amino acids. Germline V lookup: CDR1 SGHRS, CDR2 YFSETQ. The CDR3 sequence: CASSPGLAEGDEQYF.